Listed here are 27 T cell receptor beta chains from one sample, sequenced in a study of regulatory T cells in long-lasting Graves disease. Time point denoted: persistent/refractory GD, antithyroid drugs over 5 years with positive TRAb. Following extraction of RNA from PBMCs, that RNA was used to make the TCR library. Arm-PCR with iRepertoire HTBI primers amplified the CDR3 regions for these TCR beta libraries. A single record per CDR3 protein comes from TCRdb applying MiXCR to the multiplex PCR reads. The sample shows roughly 400,000 distinct CDR3 sequences, roughly 23% of them seen only once. The specimen was peripheral blood mononuclear cells (PBMCs), collected when the disease was refractory, from a patient treated with antithyroid drugs. These receptors were obtained from a female donor with Graves disease.

The genes are TRBV20-1 and TRBJ2-7, with 7 bases lining up with TRBD2. The junction had 9 bases not matched to a gene; V was cut back by 4 bases and J by 6 bases. Germline V gene lookup returns CDR1 DFQATT and CDR2 SNEGSKA (reference sequence). This CDR3 spans 13 amino acids. The CDR3 loop reads CSAKESGKGEQYF. The CDR3 DNA reads TGCAGTGCTAAGGAAAGCGGGAAGGGCGAGCAGTACTTC.

The genes are TRBV18 and TRBJ2-7; D is undetermined. This CDR3 has 13 residues. With 6 bases removed from V and 1 base from J, the gap between germline ends came to 10 bases. Germline-derived CDR1 and CDR2 are KGHSH and LQKENI. The chain's CDR3 is CASSDGLSYEQYF. CDR3 DNA sequence: TGTGCCAGCTCCGATGGTTTATCCTACGAGCAGTACTTC. The full variable domain, rest sourced from reference TRBV18 and TRBJ2-7, is NAGVMQNPRHLVRRRGQEARLRCSPMKGHSHVYWYRQLPEEGLKFMVYLQKENIIDESGMPKERFSAEFPKEGPSILRIQQVVRGDSAAYFCASSDGLSYEQYFGPGTRLTVT.

The V call is TRBV2, the J call TRBJ2-3, with 9 bases identical to TRBD2. Germline values: CDR1 SNHLY, CDR2 FYNNEI. The CDR3 sequence is 15 residues long. The V gene end was trimmed by 8 bases and the J gene end by 4 bases; junction bases not matched to a gene: 10. The CDR3 region is CASSPLAGNADTQYF. The CDR3 DNA sequence: TGTGCCAGCTCGCCCCTAGCGGGAAACGCAGATACGCAGTATTTT. Supplemented by reference TRBV2 and TRBJ2-3, the full variable domain reads EPEVTQTPSHQVTQMGQEVILRCVPISNHLYFYWYRQILGQKVEFLVSFYNNEISEKSEIFDDQFSVERPDGSNFTLKIRSTKLEDSAMYFCASSPLAGNADTQYFGPGTRLTVL.

As for this clonotype: A read error may be the cause here, since a much bigger clone is one base away. V and J are TRBV11-3 and TRBJ2-7; a possible D gene is TRBD2 (6 bases). The CDR3 runs 18 residues. CDR1 SGHNT and CDR2 YENEEA come from the germline V gene. The CDR3 sequence is CAGSRPPWVASDTYEQYF. The DNA for the CDR3 is TGTGCCGGCAGCCGGCCCCCGTGGGTAGCTAGCGATACCTACGAGCAGTACTTC.

Many counts were recorded for this clonotype. The CDR3 DNA reads TGTGCCAGCAGTTACAGGCGGGGAACGGCGGGACACAATGAGCAGTTCTTC. This encodes CASSYRRGTAGHNEQFF. This chain links TRBV6-2 or TRBV6-3 with TRBJ2-1, with a tentative D call TRBD2 (6 bases). The V end lost 2 bases, the J end lost 5 bases, and 19 bases lay between the germline ends. The V gene's germline CDR1 is MNHEY and CDR2 SVGEGT. The CDR3 runs 17 residues.

The chain uses TRBV7-9 and TRBJ1-5, with TRBD1 as a possible D gene (5 bases). Between the trimmed V and J ends, which lost 4 bases and 2 bases, there was a span of 15 bases. Looked up from germline, CDR1 is SEHNR and CDR2 is FQNEAQ (reference sequence). This CDR3 contains 16 residues. The CDR3 nucleotides read TGTGCCAGCAGCTCCATGGGGCCCCCGGGCAATCAGCCCCAGCATTTT. Translated: CASSSMGPPGNQPQHF.

Many counts were recorded for this clonotype. This chain joins TRBV28 and TRBJ2-7; D assignment may be TRBD1 or TRBD2 (5 bases each). The CDR3 has 14 residues. Germline lookup yields CDR1 MDHEN and CDR2 SYDVKM. With 7 bases removed from V and 2 bases from J, the gap between germline ends came to 15 bases. CDR3 nucleotide sequence: TGTGCCAGCACCCGAGGGGACGGGGCCTACGAGCAGTACTTC. Translating gives CASTRGDGAYEQYF.

This clonotype was observed at least ten times. This chain links TRBV20-1 with TRBJ2-7, with 7 bases aligning to TRBD2. The germline CDR1 and CDR2 sequences are DFQATT and SNEGSKA (reference sequence). The V segment lost 0 bases and the J segment 0 bases; nucleotides outside the gene matches: 2. The CDR3 length is 14 residues. The CDR3: CSAREGGGSYEQYF. DNA for the CDR3: TGCAGTGCTAGAGAGGGGGGGGGCTCCTACGAGCAGTACTTC.

The chain carries TRBV6-1 and TRBJ2-7; the D is unclear. Trimming shortened V by 4 bases and J by 7 bases, and 8 bases separated the two germline ends. The CDR3 loop spans 11 amino acids. Germline CDR1 reads MNHNS; CDR2 reads SASEGT. The CDR3 protein is CASSVGWEQYF. The DNA of the CDR3 is TGTGCCAGCAGTGTAGGGTGGGAGCAGTACTTC.

The DNA of the CDR3 is TGTGCCAGCAGCTTACTGACAGTGTCAGGGGAGCTGTTTTTT. It translates to CASSLLTVSGELFF. The chain has TRBV7-9 and TRBJ2-2, with D perhaps TRBD1 (5 bases). V shed 2 bases and J shed 8 bases, with 12 bases lying between them. The CDR3 loop spans 14 amino acids. The germline gives CDR1 SEHNR, CDR2 FQNEAQ (reference sequence).

The chain employs TRBV27 and TRBJ2-7; perhaps TRBD1 as D (5 bases). The CDR3 is 14 amino acids. Trimming removed 8 bases at V and 1 base at J, with 15 bases between. Germline V lookup: CDR1 MNHEY, CDR2 SMNVEV (reference sequence). In DNA form, the CDR3 reads TGTGCCAGCGCCTCAGGGATTCGGTCCTACGAGCAGTACTTC. Encoded protein: CASASGIRSYEQYF.

This clonotype was counted at least ten times. The chain is built from TRBV28 and TRBJ2-7, with D hard to call. The CDR3 spans 13 residues. Germline V gives CDR1 MDHEN, CDR2 SYDVKM. The V and J ends lost 5 bases and 6 bases respectively, with 14 bases between them. CDR3 coding DNA: TGTGCCAGCAGTCCGAACCCGTATGGCGAGCAGTACTTC. This translates into CASSPNPYGEQYF.

This clonotype came up many times. The rearrangement links TRBV24-1 to TRBJ2-7, with TRBD1 matching over 9 bases. The CDR3 runs 16 residues. Trimming took 3 bases from V and 5 from J; bases not matched to a gene: 10. From germline, CDR1 is KGHDR and CDR2 SFDVKD. This CDR3 is CATSDTNGQGFDEQYF. The CDR3 DNA is TGTGCCACCAGTGATACCAATGGACAGGGGTTCGACGAGCAGTACTTC.

This clonotype showed up many times. The V and J genes are TRBV2 and TRBJ1-4, with D perhaps TRBD1 (5 bases). V was pared by 5 bases and J by 7 bases, with 14 bases between. Germline V lookup: CDR1 SNHLY, CDR2 FYNNEI. The CDR3 sequence is 14 residues long. CDR3 nucleotide sequence: TGTGCCAGCAGTCCCCAGGGAGGGCGTGAAAAACTGTTTTTT. Its protein is CASSPQGGREKLFF.

This sequence joins TRBV20-1 and TRBJ2-5; 12 positions agree with TRBD2. Germline V gene lookup returns CDR1 DFQATT and CDR2 SNEGSKA (reference sequence). J gave up 4 bases and V 5 bases, and 5 bases lay outside the gene matches. This CDR3 is 14 amino acids long. The CDR3 DNA follows: TGCAGTGCTGCCCCGGGACTAGCGGGAGAGACCCAGTACTTC. It is translated as CSAAPGLAGETQYF.

This clonotype has a count of ten or more. The chain is built from TRBV12-3 or TRBV12-4 and TRBJ2-6; D not resolved. V lost 5 bases to trimming and J lost 4 bases, with 9 bases between them. The CDR3 length is 14 residues. DNA of the CDR3: TGTGCCAGCAGTCGGATGTCCGGGGCCAACGTCCTGACTTTC. Protein sequence: CASSRMSGANVLTF.

The genes are TRBV5-4 and TRBJ2-7; D is unclear. Trimming took off 5 bases at V and 2 bases at J, with 14 bases between the two ends. The CDR3 extends over 14 amino acids. Germline CDR1 is SGHNT and CDR2 is YYREEE (reference sequence). CDR3 sequence (DNA): TGTGCCAGCAGACTGGAGCTGGGGACCTACGAGCAGTACTTC. Translation: CASRLELGTYEQYF. The whole variable domain, remainder taken from reference TRBV5-4 and TRBJ2-7, is ETGVTQSPTHLIKTRGQQVTLRCSSQSGHNTVSWYQQALGQGPQFIFQYYREEENGRGNFPPRFSGLQFPNYSSELNVNALELDDSALYLCASRLELGTYEQYFGPGTRLTVT.

This chain connects TRBV7-2 to TRBJ2-7, with no clear D. CDR3 length: 13 amino acids. Looked up from germline, CDR1 is SGHTA and CDR2 is FQGNSA. Deletions cut 2 bases from V and 3 bases from J, with 8 bases between. The CDR3 spells CASSLTKYYEQYF. In nucleotides, the CDR3 is TGTGCCAGCAGCTTAACGAAGTACTACGAGCAGTACTTC.

This clonotype was detected ten times or more. The chain is built from TRBV7-3 and TRBJ1-1; maybe TRBD1 (5 bases). Per the germline V gene, CDR1 is SGHTA and CDR2 is FQGTGA. With 0 bases removed from V and 5 bases from J, the gap between germline ends came to 7 bases. The CDR3 loop spans 13 amino acids. The CDR3 nucleotides are TGTGCCAGCAGCTTAACAGGGGCAACTGAAGCTTTCTTT. Its protein is CASSLTGATEAFF. Combining the CDR3 with reference TRBV7-3 and TRBJ1-1 gives the whole variable domain GAGVSQTPSNKVTEKGKYVELRCDPISGHTALYWYRQSLGQGPEFLIYFQGTGAADDSGLPNDRFFAVRPEGSVSTLKIQRTERGDSAVYLCASSLTGATEAFFGQGTRLTVV.

This clonotype was counted many times. The genes are TRBV14 and TRBJ2-2; D gene ambiguous. V was trimmed by 4 bases and J by 1 base, leaving 7 bases between them. Germline CDR1 SGHDN, CDR2 FVKESK. This CDR3 comprises 14 residues. Written as DNA, the CDR3 is TGTGCCAGCAGCCCACTAAGGAACACCGGGGAGCTGTTTTTT. Protein product: CASSPLRNTGELFF.

The chain employs TRBV6-5 and TRBJ2-3, with 11 bases matching TRBD2. Germline V CDR1 and CDR2: MNHEY, SVGAGI. V shed 4 bases, J shed 0 bases, and the junction held 6 bases outside the gene matches. The CDR3 length is 17 residues. The CDR3 sequence: CASSSPGTSGSTDTQYF. Here the CDR3 DNA reads TGTGCCAGCAGTTCCCCGGGGACTAGCGGTAGCACAGATACGCAGTATTTT.

This clonotype was recorded a few times. This chain links TRBV29-1 with TRBJ2-5, with TRBD1 identical over 8 bases. The germline V gene has CDR1 SQVTM and CDR2 ANQGSEA. The CDR3 runs to 14 residues. V shed 6 bases, J shed 9 bases, and the junction held 15 bases outside the gene matches. In DNA, the CDR3 is TGCAGCGTGAGGGGGACAGGTGACCCGTTAGCCCAGTACTTC. As protein: CSVRGTGDPLAQYF.

This clonotype was detected many times. Mismatch with germline at one junction end may stem from a read error. This rearrangement joins TRBV7-2 to TRBJ1-2; TRBD1 matches 9 bases. Germline-derived CDR1 and CDR2 are SGHTA and FQGNSA. The CDR3 is made up of 13 amino acids. The CDR3 DNA reads TGTGCCAGCAGCTCTTCCGGGACAGGGAGCGTTGCCTTC. This gives the protein CASSSSGTGSVAF.

There are a few counts of this clonotype. The chain is built from TRBV20-1 and TRBJ2-7; no firm D call. This CDR3 is built from 14 residues. Germline V gene lookup returns CDR1 DFQATT and CDR2 SNEGSKA (reference sequence). Trimming took off 3 bases at V and 2 bases at J, with 14 bases between the two ends. The CDR3 region is CSASDLGLTYEQYF. Written as DNA, the CDR3 is TGCAGTGCTAGTGACCTAGGCCTTACCTACGAGCAGTACTTC.

This chain connects TRBV9 to TRBJ2-7, with 8 bases fitting TRBD1. V was pared by 0 bases and J by 4 bases, with 3 bases of the junction left unmatched. The CDR3 has 14 residues. Germline CDR1 reads SGDLS; CDR2 reads YYNGEE. For the CDR3, the DNA is TGTGCCAGCAGCGTAGGACAGGGGTTGTACGAGCAGTACTTC. Protein: CASSVGQGLYEQYF.

This clonotype was detected many times. The rearrangement links TRBV7-9 to TRBJ2-5, with no clear D. Germline CDR1 is SEHNR and CDR2 is FQNEAQ (reference sequence). Trimming shortened V by 1 base and J by 2 bases, and 11 bases separated the two germline ends. This CDR3 region has 15 residues. This CDR3 is CASSLVGRLQETQYF. CDR3 nucleotides: TGTGCCAGCAGCTTAGTGGGCAGACTGCAAGAGACCCAGTACTTC.

J is TRBJ2-1 and V is TRBV2, with TRBD1 matching 10 bases. Per germline, CDR1 SNHLY and CDR2 FYNNEI. The CDR3 length is 14 residues. V trimming: 4 bases; J trimming: 7 bases; junction bases outside the gene matches: 4. The CDR3 spells CASSGDRGKNEQFF. The CDR3, as DNA: TGTGCCAGCAGTGGGGACAGGGGAAAGAATGAGCAGTTCTTC.